This passage covers 7 T cell receptor beta chains from one sample sequenced in a study of regulatory T cells in long-lasting Graves disease. This sample's time point: newly diagnosed GD, antithyroid drugs for less than 3 months. Construction of the TCR library relied on RNA isolated from PBMCs. Assembly of TCR beta libraries relied on iRepertoire HTBI primers together with Arm-PCR of CDR3 regions. TCRdb recomputed calls from the multiplex PCR reads with MiXCR, one row per CDR3 protein. The table records fewer than 650,000 distinct CDR3 sequences, around 16% of them present only once. These data were likewise used in another study, on T cells in Graves' hyperthyroidism and ophthalmopathy.

The sequenced sample was peripheral blood mononuclear cells (PBMCs), obtained at new diagnosis, from a patient treated with antithyroid drugs. All receptors derive from a young man with Graves disease.

The CDR3 DNA sequence: TGTGCCAGCAGTCAATCCCTCGGGGGGGGCGGTGAGCAGTTCTTC. Its protein product is CASSQSLGGGGEQFF. This sequence joins TRBV27 and TRBJ2-1; 8 bases align to TRBD2. The CDR3 has 15 amino acids. CDR1 MNHEY and CDR2 SMNVEV come from the germline V gene (reference sequence). The V segment lost 5 bases and the J segment 9 bases; nucleotides outside the gene matches: 12.

This clonotype has at least ten counts. The chain has TRBV20-1 and TRBJ2-1; no clear D. Trimming took 5 bases from V and 5 from J, leaving 13 bases between them. Germline CDR1 reads DFQATT; CDR2 reads SNEGSKA (reference sequence). This CDR3 region has 13 residues. In DNA form, the CDR3 reads TGCAGTGCTTATCCCATTTCCGACAATGAGCAGTTCTTC. This translates into CSAYPISDNEQFF.

There are many counts of this clonotype. The rearrangement joins TRBV7-8 to TRBJ2-1; TRBD2 is a possible D gene (5 bases). V was clipped by 1 base and J by 4 bases, with 11 bases between them. The germline gives CDR1 SGHVS, CDR2 FQNEAQ. The CDR3 contains 15 residues. CDR3 protein: CASSLGVASYNEQFF. DNA of the CDR3: TGTGCCAGCAGCTTAGGGGTAGCGAGTTACAATGAGCAGTTCTTC.

This clonotype was seen a few times. This rearrangement joins TRBV19 to TRBJ2-2; no clear D. The CDR3 covers 13 residues. Germline lookup yields CDR1 LNHDA and CDR2 SQIVND (reference sequence). V dropped 4 bases and J dropped 4 bases, with 7 bases sitting between them. CDR3: CASSNAGTGELFF. The CDR3 DNA reads TGTGCCAGTAGTAATGCTGGCACCGGGGAGCTGTTTTTT.

This clonotype appeared many times. This rearrangement joins TRBV5-1 to TRBJ2-5; D gene uncertain. V lost 3 bases, J lost 2 bases, and 5 bases lay in between. The CDR3 covers 12 residues. Per germline, CDR1 SGHRS and CDR2 YFSETQ. For the CDR3, the DNA is TGCGCCAGCAGCTCAATGCAAGAGACCCAGTACTTC. This gives the protein CASSSMQETQYF. The whole variable domain, filled in from reference TRBV5-1 and TRBJ2-5, reads KAGVTQTPRYLIKTRGQQVTLSCSPISGHRSVSWYQQTPGQGLQFLFEYFSETQRNKGNFPGRFSGRQFSNSRSEMNVSTLELGDSALYLCASSSMQETQYFGPGTRLLVL.

This clonotype was seen many times. V and J are TRBV20-1 and TRBJ2-3, with TRBD2 matching over 9 bases. Germline V gene sequence: CDR1 DFQATT, CDR2 SNEGSKA (reference sequence). J lost 3 bases, V lost 5 bases, and 12 bases had no gene match. The CDR3 covers 16 residues. CDR3 residues: CSAQEELAGNTDTQYF. CDR3 sequence (DNA): TGCAGTGCTCAGGAGGAGCTAGCGGGAAATACAGATACGCAGTATTTT.

This clonotype turned up a few times. The chain employs TRBV3-1 and TRBJ1-2; 7 bases agree with TRBD1. CDR1 is LGHDT, CDR2 YNNKEL, per germline (reference sequence). With V trimmed by 2 bases and J by 8 bases, 5 bases remained unmatched. The CDR3 covers 13 residues. CDR3 sequence: CASSQLQGYGYTF. CDR3 coding DNA: TGTGCCAGCAGCCAATTACAGGGGTACGGCTACACCTTC.